These T cell receptor beta chains were read from a single sample in a study of Graves' ophthalmopathy and Graves' hyperthyroidism. TCRdb recomputed calls from the multiplex PCR reads with MiXCR, one row per CDR3 protein. The table records 200,000 to 250,000 distinct CDR3 sequences, roughly 21% of them present only once. Material: peripheral blood. These receptors came from a woman aged 45-65 years with Graves' ophthalmopathy. Both conserved end residues are part of each CDR3. Fields, in order: V gene, J gene, CDR3 length, D gene, clone size, CDR3 protein, CDR3 DNA. The D gene is left open where the match is weak. Clone size, where shown, is once, few, many, or a class for clones that have expanded.

v_gene: TRBV30; j_gene: TRBJ1-1; len: 13; d_gene: .; abundance: many; CDR3aa: CAWSADVNTEAFF; CDR3nt: TGTGCCTGGAGTGCGGACGTGAACACTGAAGCTTTCTTT
v_gene: TRBV20-1; j_gene: TRBJ1-1; len: 11; d_gene: .; abundance: many; CDR3aa: CRYSSNTEAFF; CDR3nt: TGCAGGTACTCATCGAACACTGAAGCTTTCTTT
v_gene: TRBV12-3/TRBV12-4; j_gene: TRBJ1-1; len: 14; d_gene: .; abundance: .; CDR3aa: CASSLKRQLIEAFF; CDR3nt: TGTGCCAGCAGTCTGAAACGACAGTTAATCGAAGCTTTCTTT
v_gene: TRBV6-2/TRBV6-3; j_gene: TRBJ1-5; len: 16; d_gene: TRBD1; abundance: many; CDR3aa: CASSWTGIVGNQPQHF; CDR3nt: TGTGCCAGCAGTTGGACAGGGATAGTAGGCAATCAGCCCCAGCATTTT
v_gene: TRBV5-5; j_gene: TRBJ1-1; len: 16; d_gene: TRBD1; abundance: .; CDR3aa: CASSSRPGQGNTEAFF; CDR3nt: TGTGCCAGCAGCTCCCGACCGGGACAGGGAAACACTGAAGCTTTCTTT
v_gene: TRBV28; j_gene: TRBJ2-7; len: 15; d_gene: TRBD2; abundance: .; CDR3aa: CASSILAGFSYEQYF; CDR3nt: TGTGCCAGCAGTATACTAGCGGGATTCTCCTACGAGCAGTACTTC
v_gene: TRBV2; j_gene: TRBJ2-7; len: 15; d_gene: TRBD1; abundance: many; CDR3aa: CASSELPGGRYEQYF; CDR3nt: TGTGCCAGCAGTGAACTTCCAGGGGGTAGGTACGAGCAGTACTTC
v_gene: TRBV12-5; j_gene: TRBJ1-6; len: 13; d_gene: .; abundance: many; CDR3aa: CASGLVLSSPLHF; CDR3nt: TGTGCTAGTGGTTTGGTACTTAGTTCACCCCTCCACTTT
v_gene: TRBV19; j_gene: TRBJ2-5; len: 14; d_gene: .; abundance: many; CDR3aa: CASKGDTIQETQYF; CDR3nt: TGTGCCAGTAAGGGGGACACTATTCAAGAGACCCAGTACTTC
v_gene: TRBV16; j_gene: TRBJ1-5; len: 16; d_gene: .; abundance: few; CDR3aa: CASSQRASDSNQPQHF; CDR3nt: TGTGCCAGCAGCCAACGGGCGTCCGATAGCAATCAGCCCCAGCATTTT
v_gene: TRBV28; j_gene: TRBJ1-1; len: 15; d_gene: .; abundance: many; CDR3aa: CASSSPTRANTEAFF; CDR3nt: TGTGCCAGCAGTTCCCCAACCAGGGCGAACACTGAAGCTTTCTTT
v_gene: TRBV12-3/TRBV12-4; j_gene: TRBJ1-5; len: 15; d_gene: .; abundance: many; CDR3aa: CASSLAGVGNQPQHF; CDR3nt: TGTGCCAGCAGTTTAGCGGGGGTAGGGAATCAGCCCCAGCATTTT
v_gene: TRBV6-9; j_gene: TRBJ1-5; len: 11; d_gene: .; abundance: .; CDR3aa: CASSYGPGTHF; CDR3nt: TGTGCCAGCAGTTATGGACCCGGGACGCATTTT
v_gene: TRBV7-8; j_gene: TRBJ1-1; len: 15; d_gene: .; abundance: many; CDR3aa: CASSLFGGSNTEAFF; CDR3nt: TGTGCCAGCAGCTTATTTGGCGGATCGAACACTGAAGCTTTCTTT
v_gene: TRBV4-1; j_gene: TRBJ1-1; len: 14; d_gene: .; abundance: many; CDR3aa: CASSQDSISTEAFF; CDR3nt: TGCGCCAGCAGCCAAGATAGCATCTCCACTGAAGCTTTCTTT
v_gene: TRBV2; j_gene: TRBJ2-7; len: 14; d_gene: TRBD1; abundance: many; CDR3aa: CASSEEQGADEQYF; CDR3nt: TGTGCCAGCAGTGAAGAACAGGGGGCGGACGAGCAGTACTTC
v_gene: TRBV19; j_gene: TRBJ2-7; len: 10; d_gene: .; abundance: many; CDR3aa: CARGLGEQYF; CDR3nt: TGTGCCAGGGGTCTCGGGGAGCAGTACTTC
v_gene: TRBV4-2; j_gene: TRBJ2-2; len: 19; d_gene: TRBD2; abundance: few; CDR3aa: CASSQERVLAGGKTGELFF; CDR3nt: TGTGCCAGCAGCCAAGAACGGGTCCTAGCGGGAGGAAAAACCGGGGAGCTGTTTTTT
v_gene: TRBV6-5; j_gene: TRBJ2-7; len: 14; d_gene: .; abundance: .; CDR3aa: CASSLPGLIYEQYF; CDR3nt: TGTGCCAGCAGTTTACCGGGACTGATCTACGAGCAGTACTTC
v_gene: TRBV7-3; j_gene: TRBJ1-6; len: 14; d_gene: .; abundance: many; CDR3aa: CASSPSGGGSPLHF; CDR3nt: TGTGCCAGCAGCCCGTCAGGTGGTGGTTCACCCCTCCACTTT
v_gene: TRBV6-1; j_gene: TRBJ1-1; len: 14; d_gene: TRBD1; abundance: .; CDR3aa: CASSRTGLVPEAFF; CDR3nt: TGTGCCAGCAGTCGGACAGGGCTGGTCCCTGAAGCTTTCTTT
v_gene: TRBV12-3/TRBV12-4; j_gene: TRBJ2-1; len: 14; d_gene: .; abundance: .; CDR3aa: CASSAGNTYNEQFF; CDR3nt: TGTGCCAGCAGTGCGGGAAACACCTACAATGAGCAGTTCTTC
v_gene: TRBV12-3/TRBV12-4; j_gene: TRBJ2-3; len: 11; d_gene: .; abundance: .; CDR3aa: CASSYTDTQYF; CDR3nt: TGTGCCAGCAGCTACACAGATACGCAGTATTTT
v_gene: TRBV19; j_gene: TRBJ2-7; len: 14; d_gene: TRBD1; abundance: many; CDR3aa: CASREGQGAPLQYF; CDR3nt: TGTGCCAGTAGAGAGGGACAGGGGGCGCCCCTGCAGTACTTC
v_gene: TRBV15; j_gene: TRBJ2-7; len: 13; d_gene: TRBD1; abundance: many; CDR3aa: CATSRTGVPEQYF; CDR3nt: TGTGCCACCAGCAGAACAGGGGTTCCCGAGCAGTACTTC
v_gene: TRBV5-1; j_gene: TRBJ2-7; len: 16; d_gene: .; abundance: many; CDR3aa: CASSTRGDGLSGEQYF; CDR3nt: TGCGCCAGCAGCACCAGAGGAGACGGGCTCTCGGGGGAGCAGTACTTC
v_gene: TRBV15; j_gene: TRBJ1-5; len: 14; d_gene: .; abundance: many; CDR3aa: CATSRAEDFQPQHF; CDR3nt: TGTGCCACCAGCAGAGCAGAGGACTTCCAGCCCCAGCATTTT
v_gene: TRBV20-1; j_gene: TRBJ2-7; len: 14; d_gene: .; abundance: many; CDR3aa: CSVGLRLSSYEQYF; CDR3nt: TGCAGTGTAGGGCTCAGGCTTAGCTCCTACGAGCAGTACTTC
v_gene: TRBV20-1; j_gene: TRBJ1-5; len: 15; d_gene: TRBD1; abundance: many; CDR3aa: CSARDDRGRFQPQHF; CDR3nt: TGCAGTGCTAGAGATGACAGGGGGCGTTTTCAGCCCCAGCATTTT
v_gene: TRBV7-3; j_gene: TRBJ2-6; len: 17; d_gene: .; abundance: .; CDR3aa: CASSLMGPRSGANVLTF; CDR3nt: TGTGCCAGCAGCTTAATGGGACCCCGCTCTGGGGCCAACGTCCTGACTTTC
v_gene: TRBV6-1; j_gene: TRBJ2-2; len: 14; d_gene: TRBD2; abundance: few; CDR3aa: CASRGAGGPWELFF; CDR3nt: TGTGCCAGCAGAGGAGCGGGAGGGCCGTGGGAGCTGTTTTTT
v_gene: TRBV6-1; j_gene: TRBJ1-5; len: 13; d_gene: .; abundance: many; CDR3aa: CASRENTGRPRHF; CDR3nt: TGTGCCAGCAGAGAAAATACAGGGAGGCCCCGGCATTTT
v_gene: TRBV27; j_gene: TRBJ1-5; len: 15; d_gene: .; abundance: many; CDR3aa: CASSGGQYSNQPQHF; CDR3nt: TGTGCCAGCAGTGGGGGGCAATATAGCAATCAGCCCCAGCATTTT
v_gene: TRBV7-3; j_gene: TRBJ2-5; len: 16; d_gene: TRBD1; abundance: .; CDR3aa: CASSLGPGGAPEAQYF; CDR3nt: TGTGCCAGCAGCTTAGGGCCAGGGGGAGCACCAGAGGCCCAGTACTTC
v_gene: TRBV28; j_gene: TRBJ1-1; len: 15; d_gene: .; abundance: .; CDR3aa: CASSLKRPVSTEAFF; CDR3nt: TGTGCCAGCAGCCTAAAAAGGCCCGTGAGCACTGAAGCTTTCTTT
v_gene: TRBV30; j_gene: TRBJ1-2; len: 14; d_gene: TRBD1; abundance: many; CDR3aa: CAWKRQDRGEGYTF; CDR3nt: TGTGCCTGGAAGAGGCAGGACAGGGGAGAGGGCTACACCTTC
v_gene: TRBV5-1; j_gene: TRBJ2-2; len: 16; d_gene: TRBD1; abundance: few; CDR3aa: CASSLGQGPNTGELFF; CDR3nt: TGCGCCAGCAGCCTCGGACAGGGGCCTAACACCGGGGAGCTGTTTTTT
v_gene: TRBV3-1; j_gene: TRBJ2-7; len: 16; d_gene: .; abundance: many; CDR3aa: CASSQDGGTGTYEQYF; CDR3nt: TGTGCCAGCAGCCAAGATGGGGGGACGGGGACCTACGAGCAGTACTTC
v_gene: TRBV6-2/TRBV6-3; j_gene: TRBJ2-2; len: 17; d_gene: TRBD2; abundance: few; CDR3aa: CASSYSTSGRYTGELFF; CDR3nt: TGTGCCAGCAGTTACTCGACTAGCGGGAGGTACACCGGGGAGCTGTTTTTT
v_gene: TRBV27; j_gene: TRBJ2-4; len: 14; d_gene: TRBD2; abundance: .; CDR3aa: CASRKAGSENIQYF; CDR3nt: TGTGCCAGCAGAAAAGCGGGATCTGAAAACATTCAGTACTTC
v_gene: TRBV6-5; j_gene: TRBJ2-2; len: 15; d_gene: TRBD2; abundance: .; CDR3aa: CASSSTSGTTGELFF; CDR3nt: TGTGCCAGCAGTTCGACTAGCGGGACCACCGGGGAGCTGTTTTTT
v_gene: TRBV28; j_gene: TRBJ1-5; len: 14; d_gene: .; abundance: .; CDR3aa: CASSLYVSGQPQHF; CDR3nt: TGTGCCAGCAGTTTATATGTCAGTGGGCAGCCCCAGCATTTT